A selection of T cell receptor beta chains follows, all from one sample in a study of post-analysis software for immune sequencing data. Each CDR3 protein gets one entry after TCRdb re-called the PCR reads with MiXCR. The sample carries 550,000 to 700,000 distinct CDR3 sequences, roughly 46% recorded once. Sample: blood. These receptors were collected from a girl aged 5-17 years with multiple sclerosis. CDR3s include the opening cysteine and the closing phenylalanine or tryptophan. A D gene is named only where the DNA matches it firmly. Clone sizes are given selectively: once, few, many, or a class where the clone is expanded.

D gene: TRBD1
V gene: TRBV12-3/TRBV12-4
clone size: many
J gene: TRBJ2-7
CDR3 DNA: TGTGCCAGCAGTTTGTCACAGGGGGGATCCGAGCAGTACTTC
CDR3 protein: CASSLSQGGSEQYF

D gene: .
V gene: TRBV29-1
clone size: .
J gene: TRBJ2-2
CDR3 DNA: TGCAGCGTCCCGGATCCCACCGGGGAGCTGTTTTTT
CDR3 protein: CSVPDPTGELFF

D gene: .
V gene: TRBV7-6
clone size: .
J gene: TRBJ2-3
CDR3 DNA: TGTGCCAGCAGCTTAATGTCTGGGTCTAGAAATACAGATACGCAGTATTTT
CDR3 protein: CASSLMSGSRNTDTQYF

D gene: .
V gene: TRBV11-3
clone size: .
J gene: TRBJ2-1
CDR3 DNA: TGTGCCAGCAGCTTAGATCAAAGGGGAGAGCAGTTCTTC
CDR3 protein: CASSLDQRGEQFF

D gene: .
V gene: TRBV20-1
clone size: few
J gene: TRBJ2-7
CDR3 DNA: TGCAGTGCTGCGCCCAGGACCGACGAGCAGTACTTC
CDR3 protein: CSAAPRTDEQYF

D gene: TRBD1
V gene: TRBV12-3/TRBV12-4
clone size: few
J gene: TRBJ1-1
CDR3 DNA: TGTGCCAGCAGTTCCACCGGGACAGGGATGTATGAAGCTTTCTTT
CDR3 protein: CASSSTGTGMYEAFF

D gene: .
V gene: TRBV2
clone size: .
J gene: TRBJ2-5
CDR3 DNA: TGTGCCAGCAGTGATCTGGTGGAGGAAGAGACCCAGTACTTC
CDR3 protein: CASSDLVEEETQYF

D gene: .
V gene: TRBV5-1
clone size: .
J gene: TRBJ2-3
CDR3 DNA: TGCGCCAGCAGCTGGGGCCGAGGCACTAGCACAGATACGCAGTATTTT
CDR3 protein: CASSWGRGTSTDTQYF

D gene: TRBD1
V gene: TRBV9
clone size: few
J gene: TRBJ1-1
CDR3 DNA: TGTGCCAGCAGCGTCGAGGGGACAGGGAGAACTGAAGCTTTCTTT
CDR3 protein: CASSVEGTGRTEAFF

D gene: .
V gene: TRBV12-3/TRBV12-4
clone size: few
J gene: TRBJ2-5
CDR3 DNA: TGTGCCAGCGGGGACTACCAAGAGACCCAGTACTTC
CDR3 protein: CASGDYQETQYF

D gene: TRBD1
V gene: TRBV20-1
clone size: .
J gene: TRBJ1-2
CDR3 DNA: TGCAGTGCCCGCAGCCGGGACAGGGGAGAAGAAGGCTACACCTTC
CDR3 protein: CSARSRDRGEEGYTF

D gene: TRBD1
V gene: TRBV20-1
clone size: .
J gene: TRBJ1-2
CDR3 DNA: TGCAGTGCTAGAGGGACAGGGCGGGATGGCTACACCTTC
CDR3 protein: CSARGTGRDGYTF

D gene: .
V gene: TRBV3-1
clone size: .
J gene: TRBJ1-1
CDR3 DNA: TGTGCCAGCAGTCAAGGGGGATCCATGAGAGACACTGAAGCTTTCTTT
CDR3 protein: CASSQGGSMRDTEAFF

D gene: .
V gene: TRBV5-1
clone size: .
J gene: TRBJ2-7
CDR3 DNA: TGCGCCAGCGGGGCCTGGGGCGAGCAGTACTTC
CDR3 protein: CASGAWGEQYF

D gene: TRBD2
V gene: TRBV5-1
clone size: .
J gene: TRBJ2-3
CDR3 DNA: TGCGCCAGCAGCTCGGACCGGACTAGCGGGAACACAGATACGCAGTATTTT
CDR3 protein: CASSSDRTSGNTDTQYF

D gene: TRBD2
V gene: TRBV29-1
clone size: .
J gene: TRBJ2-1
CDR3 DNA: TGCAGCGTTGCGGCTAGCGGGAGGGGGAATGAGCAGTTCTTC
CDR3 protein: CSVAASGRGNEQFF

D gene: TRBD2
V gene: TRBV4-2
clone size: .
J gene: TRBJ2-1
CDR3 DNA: TGTGCCAGCAGCCCGACGGGACTAGCGGGGGACAGCTCCTACAATGAGCAGTTCTTC
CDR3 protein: CASSPTGLAGDSSYNEQFF

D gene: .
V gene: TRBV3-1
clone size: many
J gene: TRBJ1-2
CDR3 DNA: TGTGCCAGCAGCCATCCCCCTTTAGGGGGAGCTCCGTATGGCTACACCTTC
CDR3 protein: CASSHPPLGGAPYGYTF

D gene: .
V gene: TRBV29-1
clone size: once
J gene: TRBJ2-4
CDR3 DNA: TGCAGCGTGGGGACGGTAGCCAAAAACATTCAGTACTTC
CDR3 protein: CSVGTVAKNIQYF

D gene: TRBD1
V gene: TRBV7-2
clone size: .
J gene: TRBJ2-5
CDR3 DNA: TGTGCCAGCAGCTTGCCCGACAGGGAAGTAAGGGTTCAAGAGACCCAGTACTTC
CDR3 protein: CASSLPDREVRVQETQYF

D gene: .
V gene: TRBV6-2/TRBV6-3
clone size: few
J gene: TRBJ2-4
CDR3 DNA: TGTGCCAGCAGAGACCGAGCGGGCCAGGGGCCCAAAAACATTCAGTACTTC
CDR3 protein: CASRDRAGQGPKNIQYF

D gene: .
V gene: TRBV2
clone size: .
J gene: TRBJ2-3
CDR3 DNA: TGTGCCAGCACGAAACGCCTCGGCACAGATACGCAGTATTTT
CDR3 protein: CASTKRLGTDTQYF

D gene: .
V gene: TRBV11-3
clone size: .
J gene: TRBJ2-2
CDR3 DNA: TGTGCCAGCAGCTTATTCGGATCGGCCGGGGAGCTGTTTTTT
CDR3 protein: CASSLFGSAGELFF

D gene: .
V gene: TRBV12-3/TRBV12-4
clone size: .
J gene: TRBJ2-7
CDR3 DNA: TGTGCCAGCAGTGCTGGAAATAGCGGCTACGAGCAGTACTTC
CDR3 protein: CASSAGNSGYEQYF

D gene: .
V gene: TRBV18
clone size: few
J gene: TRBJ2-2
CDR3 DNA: TGTGCCAGCTCACCACCGAACTCGGGCGGGGAGCTGTTTTTT
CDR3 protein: CASSPPNSGGELFF

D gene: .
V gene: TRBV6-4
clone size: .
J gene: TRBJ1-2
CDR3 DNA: TGTGCCAGCAGTGACTCGGCAGGGGTGGATGGCTACACCTTC
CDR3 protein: CASSDSAGVDGYTF

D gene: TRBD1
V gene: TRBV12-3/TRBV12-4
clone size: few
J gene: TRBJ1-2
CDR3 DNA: TGTGCCACTCTGCGAGGACAGGGTAATGGCTACACCTTC
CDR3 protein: CATLRGQGNGYTF

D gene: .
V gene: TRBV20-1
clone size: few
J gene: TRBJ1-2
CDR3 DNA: TGCAGTGCCCCGTCTAGAAAGGACTATGGCTACACCTTC
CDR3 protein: CSAPSRKDYGYTF

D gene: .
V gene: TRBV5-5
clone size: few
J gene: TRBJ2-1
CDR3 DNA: TGTGCCAGCAGCTTGGTCCGGGGGAGCTACAATGAGCAGTTCTTC
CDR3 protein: CASSLVRGSYNEQFF

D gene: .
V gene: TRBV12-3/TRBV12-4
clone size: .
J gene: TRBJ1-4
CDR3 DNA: TGTGCCAGCACGACTCGGGGGCGTTCGAGGGAAAAACTGTTTTTT
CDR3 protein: CASTTRGRSREKLFF

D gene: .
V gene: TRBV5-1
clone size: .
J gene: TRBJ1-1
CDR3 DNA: TGCGCCAGCAGCTTGGCACCACAGGGAAACACTGAAGCTTTCTTT
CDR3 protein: CASSLAPQGNTEAFF

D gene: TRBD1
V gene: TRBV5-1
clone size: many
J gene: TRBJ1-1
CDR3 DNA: TGCGCCAGCAGCTCGAGGGACAGTTTTGGGGGTTCTAACACTGAAGCTTTCTTT
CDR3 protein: CASSSRDSFGGSNTEAFF

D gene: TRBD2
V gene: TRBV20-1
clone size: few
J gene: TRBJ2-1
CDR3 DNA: TGCAGTGCTCGATCACCTAGCGGGGGAACCTACAATGAGCAGTTCTTC
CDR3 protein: CSARSPSGGTYNEQFF

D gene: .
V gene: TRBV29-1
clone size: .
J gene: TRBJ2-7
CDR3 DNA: TGCAGCGTTGAAGACCCCTCGGAGTCCTACGAGCAGTACTTC
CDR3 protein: CSVEDPSESYEQYF

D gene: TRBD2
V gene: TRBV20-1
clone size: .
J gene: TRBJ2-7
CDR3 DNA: TGCAGTGCTAGAATTTTGCGTGCGGGGGGCTACGAGCAGTACTTC
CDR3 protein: CSARILRAGGYEQYF

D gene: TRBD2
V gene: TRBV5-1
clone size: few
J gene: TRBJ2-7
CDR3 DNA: TGCGCCAGCAGCTTCCCAGCTAGCGGGTTTGAATACGAGCAGTACTTC
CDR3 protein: CASSFPASGFEYEQYF

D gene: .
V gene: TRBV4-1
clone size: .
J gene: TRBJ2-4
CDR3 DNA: TGCGCCAGCAGCCAAGATTTAGAGACTGGGAGTGATCGTGGCATTCAGTACTTC
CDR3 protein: CASSQDLETGSDRGIQYF

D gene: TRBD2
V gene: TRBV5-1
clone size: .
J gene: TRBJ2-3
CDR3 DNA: TGCGCCAGCACACTAGCGGTGGGCATAGATACGCAGTATTTT
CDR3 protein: CASTLAVGIDTQYF

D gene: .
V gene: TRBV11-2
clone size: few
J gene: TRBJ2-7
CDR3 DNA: TGTGCCAGCAGCTTAGTTTCCCCCTACGAGCAGTACTTC
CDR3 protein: CASSLVSPYEQYF

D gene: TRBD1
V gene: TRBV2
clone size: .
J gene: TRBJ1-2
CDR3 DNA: TGTGCCAGCAGTGATCCCCGACAGGGGAAGGGCTACACCTTC
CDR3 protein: CASSDPRQGKGYTF

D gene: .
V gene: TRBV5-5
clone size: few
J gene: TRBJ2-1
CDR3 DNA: TGTGCCAGCAGCCCACGGGTGACGGTGGGGCTTGGAGAGCAGTTCTTC
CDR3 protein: CASSPRVTVGLGEQFF